One and the same sample provided the 16 T cell receptor beta chains below, sequenced in a study of circulating CD8 cells and anti-PD-1 response in melanoma. From live CD3+CD8+TCRalphabeta+ cells, four PD-1 and/or TIGIT subsets were sorted. TCR libraries were prepared from around 14 ng of total RNA with the QIAseq Immune Repertoire TCR panel. A single record per CDR3 protein comes from TCRdb applying MiXCR to the reads. The data show 1,200 or so distinct CDR3 sequences, with approximately 9.9% seen just once and 14% held by the top ten. The sequencing used CD8+ T cells from PBMCs, collected at baseline or after one month of anti-PD-1 therapy (not recorded which). The receptors originated from a human donor with melanoma.

By frequency in the sample, this clonotype is large. CDR3 sequence reads: CASSERRGLNIQYF. CDR3 sequence (DNA): TGTGCCAGCAGTGAACGGCGGGGACTTAACATTCAGTACTTC. The chain recombines TRBV2 with TRBJ2-4; weak D call: TRBD2 (6 bases). Per germline, CDR1 SNHLY and CDR2 FYNNEI. Trimming took 2 bases from V and 7 from J, leaving 12 bases between them. The CDR3 covers 14 residues.

Concerning this clonotype: A much larger clone lies a single base off, so this may be a read error. The J gene is TRBJ2-7, the V gene TRBV19; 11 bases map to TRBD2. CDR3 length equals 15 residues. Germline V gene lookup returns CDR1 LNHDA and CDR2 SQIVND (reference sequence). The trim removed 5 bases at V and 1 base at J, leaving 4 bases unmatched. CDR3 bases: TGTGCCAGTAGTGATACTAGCGGGGGATCCTACGAGCAGTACTTC. This gives the protein CASSDTSGGSYEQYF.

The genes are TRBV19 and TRBJ2-1; the D is unclear. Deletions cut 6 bases from V and 7 bases from J, with 16 bases between. This CDR3 has 14 residues. The germline V gene has CDR1 LNHDA and CDR2 SQIVND (reference sequence). The CDR3 loop reads CASRSPDGFNEQFF. CDR3 sequence (DNA): TGTGCCAGTAGGAGCCCGGACGGGTTTAATGAGCAGTTCTTC.

This clonotype is medium-sized by share. The V gene is TRBV29-1, the J gene TRBJ1-4; perhaps TRBD1 as D (6 bases). Trimming took off 7 bases at V and 2 bases at J, with 8 bases between the two ends. The CDR3 contains 12 residues. Germline V CDR1 and CDR2: SQVTM, ANQGSEA. CDR3 amino acids: CSGRGTNEKLFF. CDR3 DNA sequence: TGCAGCGGCAGGGGCACTAATGAAAAACTGTTTTTT.

The chain uses TRBV2 and TRBJ2-1; 9 positions match TRBD1. Germline CDR1 reads SNHLY; CDR2 reads FYNNEI. V gave up 2 bases and J gave up 7 bases; unmatched junction bases: 6. This CDR3 is built from 15 residues. CDR3 loop: CASSELGQGYNEQFF. The CDR3 DNA is TGTGCCAGCAGTGAATTGGGACAGGGTTATAATGAGCAGTTCTTC.

The chain links TRBV28 to TRBJ2-1; D might be TRBD1 (6 bases). The CDR3 contains 14 residues. CDR1 and CDR2 (germline): MDHEN, SYDVKM. V was shortened by 2 bases and J by 7 bases, with 12 bases between the two germline ends. Here the CDR3 DNA reads TGTGCCAGCAGTTTAGGAGCCACAGGGAATGAGCAGTTCTTC. Amino acids: CASSLGATGNEQFF.

Worth noting for this clonotype: Being one base from a much bigger clone, this may be a read error. The DNA is left out, because the CDR3 cannot be placed on it with certainty; the CDR3 is given as TCRdb lists it. This chain links TRBV21-1 with TRBJ1-2. TRBV21-1 corresponds to a pseudogene. The CDR3 spans 14 amino acids, including both terminal residues. The CDR3 loop reads CASSRIRSNYGCTF.

This clonotype is classed as medium-sized. The chain couples TRBV6-2 or TRBV6-3 to TRBJ2-7; no clear D gene. From germline, CDR1 is MNHEY and CDR2 SVGEGT. V was trimmed by 6 bases and J by 6 bases, leaving 21 bases between them. There are 15 residues in the CDR3. The CDR3: CASSPSMGSLVEQYF. The CDR3 coding sequence is TGTGCCAGCAGCCCCTCGATGGGGTCTTTGGTCGAGCAGTACTTC.

This clonotype is large by share. The chain uses TRBV7-2 and TRBJ1-1, with 7 bases aligning to TRBD1. The CDR3 extends over 14 amino acids. CDR1 is SGHTA and CDR2 is FQGNSA in the germline V gene. V was clipped by 0 bases and J by 10 bases; unmatched bases: 8. The CDR3 loop is CASSLARGTARAFF. CDR3 nucleotides: TGTGCCAGCAGCTTAGCGCGAGGGACAGCTCGAGCTTTCTTT. The full variable domain, with the rest looked up from reference TRBV7-2 and TRBJ1-1, is GAGVSQSPSNKVTEKGKDVELRCDPISGHTALYWYRQSLGQGLEFLIYFQGNSAPDKSGLPSDRFSAERTGGSVSTLTIQRTQQEDSAVYLCASSLARGTARAFFGQGTRLTVV.

This clonotype is labeled large. The rearrangement joins TRBV27 to TRBJ2-1; 7 nucleotides agree with TRBD2. J lost 4 bases, V lost 6 bases, and 9 bases had no gene match. The CDR3 runs 15 residues. Germline V gene sequence: CDR1 MNHEY, CDR2 SMNVEV (reference sequence). This chain's CDR3 is CASSNLAVSYNEQFF. Written as DNA, the CDR3 is TGTGCCAGCAGCAACCTAGCGGTTTCTTACAATGAGCAGTTCTTC.

The J gene is TRBJ2-1, the V gene TRBV20-1; 12 nucleotides match TRBD2. V trimming: 0 bases; J trimming: 0 bases; junction bases outside the gene matches: 3. The CDR3 loop spans 17 amino acids. CDR1 is DFQATT, CDR2 SNEGSKA, per germline (reference sequence). The CDR3 is CSAREPLAGGSYNEQFF. The CDR3 region has the DNA TGCAGTGCTAGAGAGCCACTAGCGGGAGGCTCCTACAATGAGCAGTTCTTC.

By sample share, this clonotype is large. The rearrangement joins TRBV24-1 to TRBJ2-1; D possibly corresponds to TRBD1 (5 bases). The ends were cut back, 3 bases at V and 9 bases at J, with 8 bases in the middle. This CDR3 region has 12 residues. Germline lookup yields CDR1 KGHDR and CDR2 SFDVKD. The CDR3 loop is CATSDGRVEQFF. CDR3 in DNA: TGTGCCACCAGTGATGGCAGGGTTGAGCAGTTCTTC.

With respect to this clonotype: This may come from a read error, since a much larger clone is one base off. The V call is TRBV5-5, the J call TRBJ2-7; no clear D. CDR1 is SGHKS, CDR2 YYEKEE, per germline (reference sequence). V gave up 4 bases and J gave up 6 bases, with 20 bases separating them. The CDR3 length is 15 residues. The CDR3 DNA sequence: TGTGCCAGCAGCCCGAACACGAACCCCGCTTTCGAGCAGTACTTC. Translating it yields CASSPNTNPAFEQYF.

This clonotype rates as large. DNA of the CDR3: TGTGCCAGCAGCTTGGAACAGTCCACAGATACGCAGTATTTT. Translating gives CASSLEQSTDTQYF. The V call is TRBV5-5, the J call TRBJ2-3, with D hard to call. Looked up from germline, CDR1 is SGHKS and CDR2 is YYEKEE (reference sequence). The CDR3 consists of 14 residues. V lost 0 bases and J 2 bases, leaving 7 bases between the germline ends.

By share of the sample, this clonotype is medium-sized. This sequence joins TRBV27 and TRBJ2-7; TRBD2 is a possible D gene (5 bases). The germline gives CDR1 MNHEY, CDR2 SMNVEV (reference sequence). V gave up 3 bases and J gave up 4 bases, with 10 bases separating them. The CDR3 extends over 13 amino acids. The CDR3 bases are TGTGCCAGCAGTTTCGGGGTTCAATACGAGCAGTACTTC. This translates into CASSFGVQYEQYF.

By sample fraction, this clonotype is large. The gene calls are TRBV7-8 and TRBJ2-5; 13 bases fit TRBD2. Unmatched junction bases numbered 9, after V lost 5 bases and J lost 3 bases. The CDR3 contains 17 residues. The germline V gene encodes CDR1 SGHVS and CDR2 FQNEAQ. This CDR3 is CASSQGTSGEIKETQYF. DNA of the CDR3: TGTGCCAGCAGCCAAGGGACTAGCGGGGAAATTAAAGAGACCCAGTACTTC.